This is a list of T cell receptor beta chains from one sample in a study of T cells in tuberculosis. The repertoire was sequenced with immunoSEQ multiplex PCR; TCRdb's copy has only in-frame clones and lacks some. The sample comprises 25,000 to 30,000 clones, approximately 93% of which are singletons, and 4% to 5.5% rests with the top ten. The material sequenced was PBMCs. Receptor source: a donor between 10 and 35 years old with latent tuberculosis or without tuberculosis infection. The CDR3 runs from the conserved cysteine through the conserved F or W. A D gene is named only where the DNA matches it firmly. For some rows the clone size is stated as once, few or many, or as a class when expanded; others skip it.

>NA|TRBV27|once|TRBJ1-4
TGTGCCAGCAGCTCAGGGGATCTGGAGGAAAAACTGTTTTTT
CASSSGDLEEKLFF
>TRBD2|TRBV7-6|NA|TRBJ2-1
TGTGCCAGCAGCTATGGGACTAGCGCGCAGCAGTTCTTC
CASSYGTSAQQFF
>NA|TRBV28|NA|TRBJ2-3
TGTGCCAGCAGTTTACGTACACAGGGTGACACGCAGTATTTT
CASSLRTQGDTQYF
>TRBD1|TRBV28|once|TRBJ2-1
TGTGCCAGCAGCCCCGGCCGGGGACAGGATCCTTACAATGAGCAGTTCTTC
CASSPGRGQDPYNEQFF
>NA|TRBV4-2|NA|TRBJ1-2
TGTGCCAGCAGCCAAGTCACAAGCAGGGGCTATGGCTACACCTTC
CASSQVTSRGYGYTF
>TRBD1|TRBV15|NA|TRBJ1-1
TGTGCCACCAGCAAAGGACAGGGGAACACTGAAGCTTTCTTT
CATSKGQGNTEAFF
>NA|TRBV7-3|NA|TRBJ1-1
TGTGCCAGCAGCTTCCACGGGACAACGAACACTGAAGCTTTCTTT
CASSFHGTTNTEAFF
>TRBD2|TRBV4-3|NA|TRBJ2-1
TGCGCCAGCAGCCAAGATAGCGGGGGGTACAATGAGCAGTTCTTC
CASSQDSGGYNEQFF
>NA|TRBV10-2|NA|TRBJ2-7
TGCGCCAGCAAGAACCCCCTCAGCTCCTACGAGCAGTACTTC
CASKNPLSSYEQYF
>NA|TRBV2|NA|TRBJ2-3
TGTGCCAGCAGTTACTCCCCAGATACGCAGTATTTT
CASSYSPDTQYF
>TRBD1|TRBV13|NA|TRBJ1-1
TGTGCCAGCAGCTTTGGGACAGATGAAGCTTTCTTT
CASSFGTDEAFF
>TRBD1|TRBV5-5|once|TRBJ2-7
TGTGCCAGCAGCTTGGAAGGGACAGGGGTATCCTACGAGCAGTACTTC
CASSLEGTGVSYEQYF
>TRBD2|TRBV11-3|NA|TRBJ2-1
TGTGCCAGCAGCTTAGGGACTAGCGGGTACAATGAGCAGTTCTTC
CASSLGTSGYNEQFF
>TRBD1|TRBV5-1|NA|TRBJ1-1
TGCGCCAGCAGCTTGGGCTGGACAGGGACGTGGGACACTGAAGCTTTCTTT
CASSLGWTGTWDTEAFF
>TRBD1|TRBV27|NA|TRBJ2-7
TGTGCCAGCAGTTCCGGGACAGGGGGCAGGTACGAGCAGTACTTC
CASSSGTGGRYEQYF
>TRBD2|TRBV27|NA|TRBJ2-2
TGTGCCAGCACCTGGACTAGCGGGAACGGGGAGCTGTTTTTT
CASTWTSGNGELFF
>NA|TRBV5-4|NA|TRBJ1-2
TGTGCCAGCAGCTTGGAGAGGGAGAGCTATGGCTACACCTTC
CASSLERESYGYTF
>TRBD1|TRBV9|NA|TRBJ2-2
TGTGCCAGCAGCGTTGACCTCAGGGGGAGCTACACCGGGGAGCTGTTTTTT
CASSVDLRGSYTGELFF
>NA|TRBV5-1|NA|TRBJ1-2
TGCGCCAGCAGCTTGGACTTCAACTATGGCTACACCTTC
CASSLDFNYGYTF
>NA|TRBV29-1|few|TRBJ2-1
TGCAGCGTTGGGAGTTCTTGGATATACAATGAGCAGTTCTTC
CSVGSSWIYNEQFF
>NA|TRBV28|NA|TRBJ2-7
TGTGCCAGCAGTTTAGAAGACAACCTTTACGAGCAGTACTTC
CASSLEDNLYEQYF
>TRBD1|TRBV2|NA|TRBJ1-5
TGTGCCAGCAGTGAAGCGGGACAGGGTTTCGATCAGCCCCAGCATTTT
CASSEAGQGFDQPQHF
>NA|TRBV7-9|NA|TRBJ2-7
TGTGCCAGCAGCCAACTCCGGGACAATGGGGAGCAGTACTTC
CASSQLRDNGEQYF
>TRBD1|TRBV7-8|NA|TRBJ2-7
TGTGCCAGCAGCTTCACCTCCGGGACAGGCCTTTCCTACGAGCAGTACTTC
CASSFTSGTGLSYEQYF
>NA|TRBV7-2|once|TRBJ2-1
TGTGCCAGCAGCTTTAGACAGGAATACAATGAGCAGTTCTTC
CASSFRQEYNEQFF
>TRBD1|TRBV18|NA|TRBJ2-5
TGTGCCAGCTCACCTACCATTAGGGGGCGAGGGGAGACCCAGTACTTC
CASSPTIRGRGETQYF
>TRBD1|TRBV11-2|NA|TRBJ2-7
TGTGCCAGCAGCTTAGTCCCAGGGGGCATATACGAGCAGTACTTC
CASSLVPGGIYEQYF
>NA|TRBV6-5|NA|TRBJ2-1
TGTGCCAGCAGTGTGGATCAGGGCCAAATCGGTGAGCAGTTCTTC
CASSVDQGQIGEQFF
>TRBD1|TRBV7-2|NA|TRBJ2-1
TGTGCCAGCAGGCGGGACAGGGTGAGTGAGCAGTTCTTC
CASRRDRVSEQFF
>TRBD1|TRBV28|NA|TRBJ1-2
TGTGCCAGCACCGCCCAGGGGGACACGGAAGGCTACACCTTC
CASTAQGDTEGYTF
>TRBD1|TRBV7-2|once|TRBJ2-1
TGTGCCAGCAGTTCCGACAGGGCAAAGGTACAAGCGCAGTTCTTC
CASSSDRAKVQAQFF
>TRBD1|TRBV6-5|NA|TRBJ1-1
TGTGCCAGCAGACCGGACAGGGGGGGCACTGAAGCTTTCTTT
CASRPDRGGTEAFF
>NA|TRBV27|NA|TRBJ2-4
TGTGCCAGCAGTTTCCTCCCCCCTCGCATTCAGTACTTC
CASSFLPPRIQYF
>NA|TRBV28|NA|TRBJ1-2
TGTGCCAGCAGTTTTCTGTCGGCTAACTATGGCTACACCTTC
CASSFLSANYGYTF
>NA|TRBV28|NA|TRBJ2-7
TGTGCCAGCAGTGAAGCCCCCGATATTCACTACGAGCAGTACTTC
CASSEAPDIHYEQYF
>NA|TRBV10-3|NA|TRBJ2-5
TGTGCCACGGGAACGGCCAAAGAGACCCAGTACTTC
CATGTAKETQYF
>NA|TRBV11-2|NA|TRBJ2-1
TGTGCCAGCGCTCCGGGCGGGACCCCCTACAATGAGCAGTTCTTC
CASAPGGTPYNEQFF
>NA|TRBV28|NA|TRBJ1-5
TGTGCCGGACAAAGGAGCAATCAGCCCCAGCATTTT
CAGQRSNQPQHF
>NA|TRBV7-9|NA|TRBJ1-1
TGTGCCAGCAGCTTAAACCTACTAGGGAGTGGGACTGAAGCTTTCTTT
CASSLNLLGSGTEAFF
>TRBD2|TRBV19|few|TRBJ2-7
TGTGCCAGTAGTACACTAGCGGGAGATGTCTACGAGCAGTACTTC
CASSTLAGDVYEQYF
>TRBD2|TRBV9|NA|TRBJ2-3
TGTGCCAGCAGCGTTTCTAGCGGGGGCACAGATACGCAGTATTTT
CASSVSSGGTDTQYF
>NA|TRBV27|NA|TRBJ2-3
TGTGCCAGCAGTTTCCGTAGCACAGATACGCAGTATTTT
CASSFRSTDTQYF
>NA|TRBV7-8|NA|TRBJ2-5
TGTGCCAGCTACCCGGTCGGGGGAGGAGAGACCCAGTACTTC
CASYPVGGGETQYF
>NA|TRBV6-1|NA|TRBJ2-5
TGTGCCAGCAGGGAGTCCGGAGAGACCCAGTACTTC
CASRESGETQYF
>NA|TRBV11-1|NA|TRBJ1-6
TGTGCCAGCAGCTTGATGGCAGGGGTTAGCTCACCCCTCCACTTT
CASSLMAGVSSPLHF
>NA|TRBV5-1|NA|TRBJ2-6
TGCGCCAGCAGCCGCTTAGAGACAGCCGATGGGGCCAACGTCCTGACTTTC
CASSRLETADGANVLTF
>TRBD1|TRBV5-1|once|TRBJ1-1
TGCGCCAGCAGCCCACAAACCGGGACAGACACTGAAGCTTTCTTT
CASSPQTGTDTEAFF
>NA|TRBV5-4|NA|TRBJ2-2
TGTGCCAGCAGCCCGGAGGTCCGGGTCACCGGGGAGCTGTTTTTT
CASSPEVRVTGELFF
>TRBD2|TRBV5-1|NA|TRBJ2-1
TGCGCCAGCAGCACCGGGACTAGCGTCAACAATGAGCAGTTCTTC
CASSTGTSVNNEQFF
>NA|TRBV5-1|NA|TRBJ1-2
TGCGCCAGCAGCTTTGAAAGCAACTATGGCTACACCTTC
CASSFESNYGYTF
>NA|TRBV6-5|NA|TRBJ1-2
TGTGCCAGCAACAGTCCGGACAGCGGCTACACCTTC
CASNSPDSGYTF
>TRBD1|TRBV4-2|NA|TRBJ2-7
TGTGCCAGCAGCCAAGCCGGGACAGGGGGCTACGAGCAGTACTTC
CASSQAGTGGYEQYF
>TRBD1|TRBV25-1|NA|TRBJ2-7
TGTGCCAGCAGTGAGGGGACAGGGGAATCCTACGAGCAGTACTTC
CASSEGTGESYEQYF
>NA|TRBV6-5|once|TRBJ2-6
TGTGCCAGCAGTTTCGAAGACAGCTCTGGGGCCAACGTCCTGACTTTC
CASSFEDSSGANVLTF
>TRBD1|TRBV29-1|NA|TRBJ1-2
TGCAGCGTCCGACAGGGGGCTGGTTATGGCTACACCTTC
CSVRQGAGYGYTF